The subject of this entry is one TCR beta chain. The antigen remains undetermined. Primers included in the PCR were 60 Vbeta and 13 Jbeta primers. In the source study's methods: Unique TCR beta chains numbered 80 million to 95 million in a later analysis, with roughly 10 million shared. Method: immunoSEQ multiplex PCR; TCRdb's copy keeps in-frame clones and lacks some. V, J and clone size are those of that table, while D and trimming were read from the DNA. The table has fewer than 250,000 clones, approximately 82% seen once; the top ten hold roughly 10%. Each donor was nominally healthy when sampled (though unrecorded immune exposures were likely). These data are taken from a study of cytomegalovirus exposure and HLA in healthy donors. The CDR3 has 16 residues. With V trimmed by 2 bases and J by 5 bases, 8 bases remained unmatched. Germline V CDR1 and CDR2: SEHNR, FQNEAQ (reference sequence). General study points: Segments of the TCR beta V type were, in most cases, productive about 87% or about 30% of the time in an earlier analysis. With later analysis, a missense DCLRE1C variant became linked to TCR beta V- and J-gene trimming.

The chain recombines TRBV7-9 with TRBJ1-1, with 10 bases identical to TRBD1. Sequencing used PBMCs. This sequence was found in a woman aged 45-59 years in good health and CMV-seropositive. Here the CDR3 reads CASSLRTGGSRTEAFF. The CDR3 DNA is TGTGCCAGCAGCTTACGGACAGGGGGAAGTCGGACTGAAGCTTTCTTT.